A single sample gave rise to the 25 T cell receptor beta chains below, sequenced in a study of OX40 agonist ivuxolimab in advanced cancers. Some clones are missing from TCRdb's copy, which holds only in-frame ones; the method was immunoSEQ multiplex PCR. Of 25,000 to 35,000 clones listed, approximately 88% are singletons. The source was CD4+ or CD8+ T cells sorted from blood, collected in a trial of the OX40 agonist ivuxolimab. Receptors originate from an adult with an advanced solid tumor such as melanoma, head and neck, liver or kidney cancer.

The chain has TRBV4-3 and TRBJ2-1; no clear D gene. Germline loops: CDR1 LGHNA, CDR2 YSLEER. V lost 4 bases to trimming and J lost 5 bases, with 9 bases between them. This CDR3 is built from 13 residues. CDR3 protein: CASSLGSDNEQFF. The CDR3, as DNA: TGCGCCAGCAGCCTCGGAAGTGACAATGAGCAGTTCTTC.

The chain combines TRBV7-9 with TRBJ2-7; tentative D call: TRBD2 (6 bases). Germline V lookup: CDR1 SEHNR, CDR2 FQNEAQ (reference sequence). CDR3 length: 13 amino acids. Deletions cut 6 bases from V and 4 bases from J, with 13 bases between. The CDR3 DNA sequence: TGTGCCAGCAGTCCACGGGAGTCGTACGAGCAGTACTTC. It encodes CASSPRESYEQYF.

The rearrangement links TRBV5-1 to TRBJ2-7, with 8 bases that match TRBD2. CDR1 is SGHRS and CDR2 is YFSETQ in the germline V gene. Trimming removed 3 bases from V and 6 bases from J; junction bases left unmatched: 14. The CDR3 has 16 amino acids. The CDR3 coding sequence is TGCGCCAGCAGCTCCTCGGGGGGGGCGGAGGTGGTCGAGCAGTACTTC. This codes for CASSSSGGAEVVEQYF.

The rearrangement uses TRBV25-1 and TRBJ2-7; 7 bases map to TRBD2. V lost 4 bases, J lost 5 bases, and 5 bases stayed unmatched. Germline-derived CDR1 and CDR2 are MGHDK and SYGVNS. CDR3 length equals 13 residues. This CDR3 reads CASSVKRGDEQYF. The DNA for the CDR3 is TGTGCCAGCAGTGTAAAGCGGGGCGACGAGCAGTACTTC.

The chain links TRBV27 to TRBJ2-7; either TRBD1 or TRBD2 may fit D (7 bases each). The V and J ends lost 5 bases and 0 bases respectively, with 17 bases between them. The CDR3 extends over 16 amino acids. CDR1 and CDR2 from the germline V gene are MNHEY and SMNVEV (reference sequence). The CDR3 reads CASSPRDSGASYEQYF. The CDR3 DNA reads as TGTGCCAGCAGTCCACGGGACAGCGGGGCCTCCTACGAGCAGTACTTC.

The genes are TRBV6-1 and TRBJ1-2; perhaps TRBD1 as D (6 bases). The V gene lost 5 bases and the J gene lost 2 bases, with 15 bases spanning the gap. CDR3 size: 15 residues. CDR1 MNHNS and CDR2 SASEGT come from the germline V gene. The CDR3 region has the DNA TGTGCCAGCAGTAGGCGGGGGCAGATAAACTATGGCTACACCTTC. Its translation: CASSRRGQINYGYTF.

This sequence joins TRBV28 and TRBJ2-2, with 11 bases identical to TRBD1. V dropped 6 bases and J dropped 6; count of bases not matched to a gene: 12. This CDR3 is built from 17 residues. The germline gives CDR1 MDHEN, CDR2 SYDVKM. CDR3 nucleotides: TGTGCCAGCAGCCCAGGACAGGGGGCGGGAAGGTCCGGGGAGCTGTTTTTT. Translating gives CASSPGQGAGRSGELFF.

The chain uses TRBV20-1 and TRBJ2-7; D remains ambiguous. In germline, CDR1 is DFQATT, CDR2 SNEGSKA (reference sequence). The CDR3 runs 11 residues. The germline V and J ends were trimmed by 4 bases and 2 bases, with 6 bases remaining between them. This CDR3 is CSANTAYEQYF. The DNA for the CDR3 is TGCAGTGCTAATACAGCCTACGAGCAGTACTTC.

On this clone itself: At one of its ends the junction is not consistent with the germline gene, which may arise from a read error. The CDR3: CASSAGGAGHRGAVF. Here the CDR3 DNA reads TGTGCCAGCAGTGCAGGGGGCGCGGGGCACCGGGGAGCTGTTTTT. The chain carries TRBV25-1 and TRBJ2-2; 8 bases align to TRBD1. From germline, CDR1 is MGHDK and CDR2 SYGVNS. The CDR3 loop spans 15 amino acids.

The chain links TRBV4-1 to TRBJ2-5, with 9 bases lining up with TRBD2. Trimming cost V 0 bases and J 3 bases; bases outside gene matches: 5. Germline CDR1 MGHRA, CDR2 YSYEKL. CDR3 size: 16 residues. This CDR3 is CASSQDASGAKETQYF. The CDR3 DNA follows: TGCGCCAGCAGCCAAGATGCTAGCGGGGCCAAAGAGACCCAGTACTTC.

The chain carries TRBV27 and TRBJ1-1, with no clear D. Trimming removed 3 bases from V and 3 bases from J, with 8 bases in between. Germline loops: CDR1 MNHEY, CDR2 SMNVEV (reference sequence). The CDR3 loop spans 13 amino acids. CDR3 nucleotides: TGTGCCAGCAGTTTGGGCAGTTACACTGAAGCTTTCTTT. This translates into CASSLGSYTEAFF.

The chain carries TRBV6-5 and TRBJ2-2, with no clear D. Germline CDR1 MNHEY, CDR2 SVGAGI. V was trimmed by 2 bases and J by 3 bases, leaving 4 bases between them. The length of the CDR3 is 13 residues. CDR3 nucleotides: TGTGCCAGCAGTTACAGGGACACCGGGGAGCTGTTTTTT. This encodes CASSYRDTGELFF.

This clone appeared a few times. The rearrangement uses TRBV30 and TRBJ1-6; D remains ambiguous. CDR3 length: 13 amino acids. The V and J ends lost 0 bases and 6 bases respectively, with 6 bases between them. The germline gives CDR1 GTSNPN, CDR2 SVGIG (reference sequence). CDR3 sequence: CAWSVRGNSPLHF. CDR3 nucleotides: TGTGCCTGGAGTGTACGCGGTAATTCACCCCTCCACTTT.

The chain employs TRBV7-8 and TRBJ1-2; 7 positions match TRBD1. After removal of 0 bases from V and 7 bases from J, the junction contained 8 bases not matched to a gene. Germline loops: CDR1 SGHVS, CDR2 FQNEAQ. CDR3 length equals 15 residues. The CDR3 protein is CASSLAARGSSGYTF. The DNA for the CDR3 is TGTGCCAGCAGCTTAGCGGCCAGGGGGTCCTCTGGCTACACCTTC.

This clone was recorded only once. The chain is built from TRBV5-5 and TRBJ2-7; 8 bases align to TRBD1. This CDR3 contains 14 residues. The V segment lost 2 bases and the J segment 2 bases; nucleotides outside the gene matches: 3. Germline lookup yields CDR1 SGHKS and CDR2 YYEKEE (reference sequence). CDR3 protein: CASSFTDRAYEQYF. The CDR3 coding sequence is TGTGCCAGCAGCTTCACGGACAGGGCCTACGAGCAGTACTTC.

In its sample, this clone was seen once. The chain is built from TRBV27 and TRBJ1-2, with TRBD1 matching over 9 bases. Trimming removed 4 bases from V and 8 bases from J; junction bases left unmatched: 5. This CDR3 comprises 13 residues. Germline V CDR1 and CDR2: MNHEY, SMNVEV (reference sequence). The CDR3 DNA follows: TGTGCCAGCAGTTCCGGGACAGGGAAGGGCTACACCTTC. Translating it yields CASSSGTGKGYTF.

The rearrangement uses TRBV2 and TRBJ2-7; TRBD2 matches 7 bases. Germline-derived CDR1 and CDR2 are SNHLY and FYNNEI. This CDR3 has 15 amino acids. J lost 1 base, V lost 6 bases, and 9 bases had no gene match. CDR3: CASRGEGRGSYEQYF. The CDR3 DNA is TGTGCCAGCAGGGGGGAGGGGAGAGGTTCCTACGAGCAGTACTTC.

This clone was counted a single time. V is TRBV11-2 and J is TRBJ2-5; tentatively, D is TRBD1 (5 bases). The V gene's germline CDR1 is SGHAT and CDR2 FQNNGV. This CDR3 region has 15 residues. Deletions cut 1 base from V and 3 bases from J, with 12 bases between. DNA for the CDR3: TGTGCCAGCAGCTTAGGGGCCGCACAGGAAGAGACCCAGTACTTC. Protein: CASSLGAAQEETQYF. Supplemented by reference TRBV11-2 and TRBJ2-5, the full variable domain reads EAGVAQSPRYKIIEKRQSVAFWCNPISGHATLYWYQQILGQGPKLLIQFQNNGVVDDSQLPKDRFSAERLKGVDSTLKIQPAKLEDSAVYLCASSLGAAQEETQYFGPGTRLLVL.

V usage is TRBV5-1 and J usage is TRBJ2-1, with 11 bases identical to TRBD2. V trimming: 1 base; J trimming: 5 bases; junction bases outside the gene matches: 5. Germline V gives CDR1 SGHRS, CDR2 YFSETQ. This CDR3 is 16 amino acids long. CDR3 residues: CASSLQLAGVHNEQFF. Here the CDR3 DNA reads TGCGCCAGCAGCTTGCAACTAGCGGGAGTCCACAATGAGCAGTTCTTC. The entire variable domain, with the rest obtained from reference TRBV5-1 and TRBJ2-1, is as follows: KAGVTQTPRYLIKTRGQQVTLSCSPISGHRSVSWYQQTPGQGLQFLFEYFSETQRNKGNFPGRFSGRQFSNSRSEMNVSTLELGDSALYLCASSLQLAGVHNEQFFGPGTRLTVL.

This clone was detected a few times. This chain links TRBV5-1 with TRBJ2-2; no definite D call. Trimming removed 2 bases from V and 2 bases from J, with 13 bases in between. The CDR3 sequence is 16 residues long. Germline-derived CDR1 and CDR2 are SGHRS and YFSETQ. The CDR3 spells CASSFRPTPNTGELFF. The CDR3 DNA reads TGCGCCAGCAGCTTTCGTCCGACTCCCAACACCGGGGAGCTGTTTTTT.

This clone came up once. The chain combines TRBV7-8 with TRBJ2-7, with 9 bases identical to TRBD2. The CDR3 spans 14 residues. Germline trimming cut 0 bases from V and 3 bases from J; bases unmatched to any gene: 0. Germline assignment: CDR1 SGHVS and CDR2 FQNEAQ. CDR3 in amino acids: CASSLALAGYEQYF. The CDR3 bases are TGTGCCAGCAGCTTAGCACTAGCGGGCTACGAGCAGTACTTC.

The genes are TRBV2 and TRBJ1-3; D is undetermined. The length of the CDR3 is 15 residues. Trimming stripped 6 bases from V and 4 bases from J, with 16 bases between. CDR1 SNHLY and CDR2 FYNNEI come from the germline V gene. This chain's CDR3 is CASSPDGGTGNTIYF. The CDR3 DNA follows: TGTGCCAGCAGCCCCGACGGCGGTACGGGAAACACCATATATTTT. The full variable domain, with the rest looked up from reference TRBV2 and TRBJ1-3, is EPEVTQTPSHQVTQMGQEVILRCVPISNHLYFYWYRQILGQKVEFLVSFYNNEISEKSEIFDDQFSVERPDGSNFTLKIRSTKLEDSAMYFCASSPDGGTGNTIYFGEGSWLTVV.

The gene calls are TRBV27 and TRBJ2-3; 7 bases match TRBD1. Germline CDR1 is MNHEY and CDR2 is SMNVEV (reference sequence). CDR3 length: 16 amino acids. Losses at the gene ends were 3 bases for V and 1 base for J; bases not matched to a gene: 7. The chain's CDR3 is CASSLKGARGTDTQYF. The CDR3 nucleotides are TGTGCCAGCAGTTTGAAGGGGGCGCGGGGCACAGATACGCAGTATTTT.

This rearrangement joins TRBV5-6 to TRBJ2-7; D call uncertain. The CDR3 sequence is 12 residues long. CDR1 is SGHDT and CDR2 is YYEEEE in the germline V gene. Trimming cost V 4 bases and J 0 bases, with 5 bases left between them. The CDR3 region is CASSAGSYEQYF. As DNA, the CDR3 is TGTGCCAGCAGCGCCGGCTCCTACGAGCAGTACTTC.

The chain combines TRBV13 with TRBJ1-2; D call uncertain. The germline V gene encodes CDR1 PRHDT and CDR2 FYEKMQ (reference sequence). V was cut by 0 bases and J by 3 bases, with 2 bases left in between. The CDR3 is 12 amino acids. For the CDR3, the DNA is TGTGCCAGCAGCTTAGGCGACTATGGCTACACCTTC. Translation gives CASSLGDYGYTF.